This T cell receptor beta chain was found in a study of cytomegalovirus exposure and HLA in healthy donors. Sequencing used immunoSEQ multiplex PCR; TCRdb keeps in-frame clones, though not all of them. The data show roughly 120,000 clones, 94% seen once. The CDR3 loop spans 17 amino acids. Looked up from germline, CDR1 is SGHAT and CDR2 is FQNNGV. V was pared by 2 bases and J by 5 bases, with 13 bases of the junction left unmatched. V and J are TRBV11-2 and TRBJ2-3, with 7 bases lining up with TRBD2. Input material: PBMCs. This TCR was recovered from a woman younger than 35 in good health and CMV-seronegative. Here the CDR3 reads CASSLLGGIWDQDTQYF. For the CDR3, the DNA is TGTGCCAGCAGCTTACTCGGGGGGATCTGGGACCAAGATACGCAGTATTTT.